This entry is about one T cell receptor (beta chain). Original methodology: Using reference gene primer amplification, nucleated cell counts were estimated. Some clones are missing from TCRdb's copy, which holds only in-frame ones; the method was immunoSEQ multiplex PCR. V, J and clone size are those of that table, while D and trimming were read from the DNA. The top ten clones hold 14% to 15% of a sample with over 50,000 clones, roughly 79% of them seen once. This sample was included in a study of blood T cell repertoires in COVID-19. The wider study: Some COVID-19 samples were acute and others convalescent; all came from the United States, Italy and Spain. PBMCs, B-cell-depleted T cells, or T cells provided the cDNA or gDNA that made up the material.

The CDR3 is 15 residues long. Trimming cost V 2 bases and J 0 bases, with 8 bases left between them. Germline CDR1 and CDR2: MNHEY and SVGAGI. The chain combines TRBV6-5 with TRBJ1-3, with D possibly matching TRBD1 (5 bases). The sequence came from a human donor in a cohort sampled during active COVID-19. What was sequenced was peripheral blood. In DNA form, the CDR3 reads TGTGCCAGCAGTTACAAGGGGAACTCTGGAAACACCATATATTTT. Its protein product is CASSYKGNSGNTIYF.